The 13 T cell receptor beta chains in this list originate from one sample, sequenced in a study of cytomegalovirus exposure and HLA in healthy donors. The PCR employed 60 Vbeta primers together with 13 Jbeta primers. Measured with immunoSEQ multiplex PCR; TCRdb has only the in-frame clones, and not every one. The table shows around 160,000 clones, with around 75% occurring only once. Input material: PBMCs. The receptor source for this set is a human donor in good health.

The DNA of the CDR3 is TGTGCCACCAGCACTTTCAAGAAAGCGGCATATGGCTACACCTTC. As protein: CATSTFKKAAYGYTF. This chain connects TRBV15 to TRBJ1-2; D remains ambiguous. CDR3 size: 15 residues. Trimming shortened V by 4 bases and J by 5 bases, and 17 bases separated the two germline ends. The germline CDR1 and CDR2 sequences are LNHNV and YYDKDF (reference sequence).

The sample holds one count of this clone. The V and J genes are TRBV7-2 and TRBJ2-3; 8 bases fit TRBD2. CDR1 is SGHTA and CDR2 is FQGNSA in the germline V gene. This CDR3 region has 15 residues. With 3 bases clipped from V and 9 bases from J, the junction kept 11 bases outside the gene matches. CDR3 loop: CASSFTAGADLTQYF. The CDR3 DNA follows: TGTGCCAGCAGCTTCACAGCGGGGGCCGACTTGACGCAGTATTTT.

This chain connects TRBV11-2 to TRBJ2-7; no definite D call. The CDR3 is 15 residues long. The V gene lost 5 bases and the J gene lost 0 bases, with 14 bases spanning the gap. The germline CDR1 and CDR2 sequences are SGHAT and FQNNGV. The CDR3 DNA follows: TGTGCCAGCAGCCTACTCCCCTTAAGCTCCTACGAGCAGTACTTC. It encodes CASSLLPLSSYEQYF. Drawing the rest from reference TRBV11-2 and TRBJ2-7, the complete variable domain is EAGVAQSPRYKIIEKRQSVAFWCNPISGHATLYWYQQILGQGPKLLIQFQNNGVVDDSQLPKDRFSAERLKGVDSTLKIQPAKLEDSAVYLCASSLLPLSSYEQYFGPGTRLTVT.

The chain carries TRBV4-3 and TRBJ1-2, with 7 bases that match TRBD1. CDR3 length: 17 amino acids. The germline CDR1 and CDR2 sequences are LGHNA and YSLEER. Unmatched junction bases numbered 9, after V lost 0 bases and J lost 2 bases. DNA of the CDR3: TGCGCCAGCAGCCAAGATCTACCCTTAGGGGGCAACTATGGCTACACCTTC. Protein sequence: CASSQDLPLGGNYGYTF.

The chain uses TRBV25-1 and TRBJ2-5; 9 nucleotides agree with TRBD1. Germline CDR1 and CDR2: MGHDK and SYGVNS. V was pared by 3 bases and J by 3 bases, with 14 bases of the junction left unmatched. This CDR3 region has 18 residues. CDR3 sequence: CASSDPSRDRVVEETQYF. The DNA of the CDR3 is TGTGCCAGCAGTGACCCATCCCGGGACAGGGTGGTAGAAGAGACCCAGTACTTC.

V gene TRBV29-1 combines with J gene TRBJ2-7; possible D gene TRBD1, 5 bases. V lost 1 base, J lost 1 base, and 17 bases lay in between. Germline CDR1 is SQVTM and CDR2 is ANQGSEA. The CDR3 has 16 amino acids. CDR3 residues: CSVEVGSGPSSYEQYF. The CDR3 nucleotides are TGCAGCGTTGAAGTCGGATCAGGGCCCAGTTCCTACGAGCAGTACTTC.

The gene calls are TRBV21-1 and TRBJ2-1; the tabulated D call, TRBD2, remains unverified against the DNA. TRBV21-1 has pseudogene status. The CDR3 loop spans 17 amino acids. Written as DNA, the CDR3 is TGTGCCAGCAGCAGGCGACTAGCGGGGGCCTCCTACAATGAGCAGTTCTTC. Protein sequence: CASSRRLAGASYNEQFF.

CDR3 in amino acids: CASRTTSWNSPLHF. DNA of the CDR3: TGTGCCAGCAGGACTACATCTTGGAATTCACCCCTCCACTTT. V gene TRBV6-5 combines with J gene TRBJ1-6; no definite D call. The length of the CDR3 is 14 residues. V lost 6 bases and J 7 bases, leaving 13 bases between the germline ends. Germline V lookup: CDR1 MNHEY, CDR2 SVGAGI.

This chain joins TRBV4-1 and TRBJ2-7; possible D gene TRBD1, 7 bases. The CDR3 has 15 residues. Per germline, CDR1 MGHRA and CDR2 YSYEKL. V gave up 3 bases and J gave up 1 base, with 13 bases separating them. Here the CDR3 reads CASSQTGSGSYEQYF. DNA for the CDR3: TGCGCCAGCAGCCAGACAGGGAGCGGGTCCTACGAGCAGTACTTC.

V is TRBV6-5 and J is TRBJ2-5; 8 nucleotides match TRBD1. The last part of the DNA fits TRBJ2-7 better; the J call may be wrong. From germline, CDR1 is MNHEY and CDR2 SVGAGI. The CDR3 totals 15 residues. The CDR3, as DNA: TGTGCCAGCAGTCGGGACAGGAGGCTAAGAAACGAGCAGTACTTC. Translated: CASSRDRRLRNEQYF.

The chain is built from TRBV15 and TRBJ1-2; D is possibly TRBD1 (5 bases). The CDR3 is made up of 15 amino acids. CDR1 and CDR2 (germline): LNHNV, YYDKDF (reference sequence). With 6 bases removed from V and 4 bases from J, the gap between germline ends came to 18 bases. CDR3 DNA: TGTGCCACCAGTATCGCCGCAAGGCAGGGCTATGGCTACACCTTC. It encodes CATSIAARQGYGYTF.

V usage is TRBV5-1 and J usage is TRBJ2-5; TRBD1 matches at 9 bases. CDR1 is SGHRS, CDR2 YFSETQ, per germline. The V and J ends lost 0 bases and 5 bases, in that order; junction bases with no gene match: 5. The CDR3 consists of 15 residues. CDR3 in amino acids: CASSLEGQGGETQYF. CDR3 DNA: TGCGCCAGCAGCTTGGAGGGACAGGGTGGGGAGACCCAGTACTTC.

This clone was detected only a few times. This chain connects TRBV6-5 to TRBJ1-2; 10 bases line up with TRBD1. This CDR3 has 14 amino acids. With 5 bases clipped from V and 2 bases from J, the junction kept 2 bases outside the gene matches. The germline gives CDR1 MNHEY, CDR2 SVGAGI. The CDR3 DNA follows: TGTGCCAGCAGTCGGACAGGGGGAAACTATGGCTACACCTTC. This encodes CASSRTGGNYGYTF.